These 17 T cell receptor beta chains were sequenced from one sample in a study of shared clonotypes between healthy human individuals. Method: immunoSEQ multiplex PCR; TCRdb's copy keeps in-frame clones and lacks some. Seen here are about 1 million clones, about 80% observed once, and the top ten hold 1.4%. The sample consisted of memory CD4+ T cells sorted from blood. Subset specified: CD45RA-negative fraction. The receptors were sampled from a young man in good health.

The gene calls are TRBV20-1 and TRBJ1-1; 7 nucleotides match TRBD1. There are 11 residues in the CDR3. Trimming at V came to 5 bases and at J to 7 bases, leaving 4 bases not matched to a gene. Germline V lookup: CDR1 DFQATT, CDR2 SNEGSKA (reference sequence). The CDR3 DNA follows: TGCAGTGCTTCACAGGGGTTTGAAGCTTTCTTT. This gives the protein CSASQGFEAFF.

The V call is TRBV15, the J call TRBJ2-1, with 10 bases that match TRBD2. Trimming cost V 1 base and J 6 bases; bases outside gene matches: 9. Germline CDR1 LNHNV, CDR2 YYDKDF (reference sequence). The length of the CDR3 is 17 residues. For the CDR3, the DNA is TGTGCCACCAGCAGAGGACAGGCTAGCGGGAGAGGCAATGAGCAGTTCTTC. Protein product: CATSRGQASGRGNEQFF.

The rearrangement uses TRBV10-2 and TRBJ2-5; 11 bases agree with TRBD2. The CDR3 sequence is 14 residues long. CDR1 is WSHSY and CDR2 is SAAADI in the germline V gene. V lost 4 bases and J lost 5; bases outside the gene matches: 3. The CDR3 nucleotides are TGCGCCAGCAGTGCACTAGCGGGAGTGGAGACCCAGTACTTC. It is translated as CASSALAGVETQYF.

The V and J genes are TRBV2 and TRBJ1-6, with unresolved D. From germline, CDR1 is SNHLY and CDR2 FYNNEI. The CDR3 runs to 15 residues. V was clipped by 6 bases and J by 9 bases, with 18 bases between them. CDR3 nucleotides: TGTGCCAGCAGCTCCCGGGCCCCGGAGGGTTCACCCCTCCACTTT. Its translation is CASSSRAPEGSPLHF. The whole variable domain, remainder taken from reference TRBV2 and TRBJ1-6, is EPEVTQTPSHQVTQMGQEVILRCVPISNHLYFYWYRQILGQKVEFLVSFYNNEISEKSEIFDDQFSVERPDGSNFTLKIRSTKLEDSAMYFCASSSRAPEGSPLHFGNGTRLTVT.

The genes are TRBV13 and TRBJ1-1; D possibly corresponds to TRBD1 (5 bases). The V and J ends lost 5 bases and 6 bases respectively, with 16 bases between them. CDR3 length: 14 amino acids. Germline CDR1 reads PRHDT; CDR2 reads FYEKMQ (reference sequence). The CDR3 region is CASSPPSRGPEAFF. CDR3 bases: TGTGCCAGCAGCCCCCCTTCGAGGGGCCCTGAAGCTTTCTTT.

This clone was picked up a small number of times. V gene TRBV7-9 combines with J gene TRBJ2-4; 13 nucleotides align to TRBD2. Trimming removed 1 base from V and 3 bases from J; junction bases left unmatched: 9. Germline V gene sequence: CDR1 SEHNR, CDR2 FQNEAQ (reference sequence). The CDR3 loop spans 19 amino acids. The CDR3 nucleotides are TGTGCCAGCAGCTTAGGGACTAGCGGGAGTTTCTCGAGCAAAAACATTCAGTACTTC. Amino acid sequence: CASSLGTSGSFSSKNIQYF.

The chain employs TRBV18 and TRBJ2-5; weak D call: TRBD1 (6 bases). The CDR3 runs to 16 residues. Trimming pared 6 bases from V and 2 bases from J, leaving 19 bases between. The germline V gene has CDR1 KGHSH and CDR2 LQKENI. The CDR3 bases are TGTGCCAGCTCCTTATTTGTGGGGGCGAATCAAGAGACCCAGTACTTC. Protein sequence: CASSLFVGANQETQYF.

V and J are TRBV6-6 and TRBJ1-6, with no clear D. Deletions cut 2 bases from V and 7 bases from J, with 6 bases between. The CDR3 covers 13 residues. From germline, CDR1 is MNHNY and CDR2 SVGAGI (reference sequence). CDR3 sequence reads: CASSYKRNSPLHF. DNA for the CDR3: TGTGCCAGCAGTTACAAGAGAAATTCACCCCTCCACTTT.

This chain joins TRBV10-3 and TRBJ2-7, with D possibly being TRBD2 (6 bases). The CDR3 loop spans 15 amino acids. V lost 8 bases, J lost 6 bases, and 23 bases lay in between. Germline CDR1 reads ENHRY; CDR2 reads SYGVKD. This CDR3 reads CAISSLALRAPEQYF. The CDR3 region has the DNA TGTGCCATCTCCTCCCTAGCGTTAAGGGCTCCCGAGCAGTACTTC.

The chain employs TRBV18 and TRBJ2-5; TRBD2 agrees at 8 bases. Germline lookup yields CDR1 KGHSH and CDR2 LQKENI. The CDR3 has 16 residues. Trimming removed 0 bases from V and 4 bases from J; junction bases left unmatched: 7. The CDR3 is CASSPPSSGSGETQYF. As DNA, the CDR3 is TGTGCCAGCTCACCACCGAGCAGCGGGAGTGGAGAGACCCAGTACTTC.

Concerning this clone: A much larger clone is a single base away; this may be a read error. V and J are TRBV5-6 and TRBJ1-6; D uncertain. The germline gives CDR1 SGHDT, CDR2 YYEEEE. This CDR3 contains 16 residues. The CDR3 loop reads CASSPGSATYNSLLHF. CDR3 DNA: TGTGCCAGCAGTCCCGGTAGCGCAACCTATAATTCACTCCTCCACTTT.

The gene calls are TRBV4-1 and TRBJ2-3; 14 positions match TRBD2. CDR3 length: 18 residues. The germline CDR1 and CDR2 sequences are MGHRA and YSYEKL. With 3 bases clipped from V and 0 bases from J, the junction kept 5 bases outside the gene matches. CDR3 loop: CASSQTSGRESSTDTQYF. The CDR3 coding sequence is TGCGCCAGCAGCCAGACTAGCGGGAGGGAATCTAGCACAGATACGCAGTATTTT.

This chain uses TRBV7-8 with TRBJ1-5, with D possibly TRBD1 on 5 matching bases. Germline V gene data show CDR1 as SGHVS and CDR2 as FQNEAQ. The germline V and J ends were trimmed by 2 bases and 4 bases, with 15 bases remaining between them. The CDR3 contains 16 residues. CDR3 sequence reads: CASSLSRGQRNQPQHF. For the CDR3, the DNA is TGTGCCAGCAGCTTATCGAGGGGCCAGAGGAATCAGCCCCAGCATTTT.

In this sample, this clone turned up a few times. The rearrangement joins TRBV5-1 to TRBJ2-3, with D perhaps given as TRBD1 or TRBD2 (5 bases each). Germline V gene data show CDR1 as SGHRS and CDR2 as YFSETQ. V was clipped by 4 bases and J by 4 bases, with 19 bases between them. CDR3 size: 16 residues. In DNA form, the CDR3 reads TGCGCCAGCAGCGAGGAGGTTAGCAGGGCGGCAGATACGCAGTATTTT. It yields the protein CASSEEVSRAADTQYF.

The chain carries TRBV5-1 and TRBJ2-1, with TRBD2 identical over 8 bases. The J segment lost 2 bases and the V segment lost 7 bases, leaving 8 bases of the junction unmatched. The CDR3 length is 15 residues. From germline, CDR1 is SGHRS and CDR2 YFSETQ. The CDR3 nucleotides are TGCGCCAGCTCCCCCAGCGGGAGCCCCTACAATGAGCAGTTCTTC. As protein: CASSPSGSPYNEQFF. Drawing the rest from reference TRBV5-1 and TRBJ2-1, the complete variable domain is KAGVTQTPRYLIKTRGQQVTLSCSPISGHRSVSWYQQTPGQGLQFLFEYFSETQRNKGNFPGRFSGRQFSNSRSEMNVSTLELGDSALYLCASSPSGSPYNEQFFGPGTRLTVL.

The rearrangement uses TRBV19 and TRBJ2-1; perhaps TRBD2 as D (6 bases). V was cut by 6 bases and J by 5 bases, with 14 bases left in between. From germline, CDR1 is LNHDA and CDR2 SQIVND (reference sequence). The CDR3 runs 14 residues. Here the CDR3 DNA reads TGTGCCAGTAGCCCCCCGTGGGGGGACAATGAGCAGTTCTTC. Protein product: CASSPPWGDNEQFF. Supplemented by reference TRBV19 and TRBJ2-1, the full variable domain reads DGGITQSPKYLFRKEGQNVTLSCEQNLNHDAMYWYRQDPGQGLRLIYYSQIVNDFQKGDIAEGYSVSREKKESFPLTVTSAQKNPTAFYLCASSPPWGDNEQFFGPGTRLTVL.

This rearrangement joins TRBV2 to TRBJ2-7, with TRBD1 matching over 9 bases. Germline CDR1 SNHLY, CDR2 FYNNEI. Trimming at V came to 6 bases and at J to 6 bases, leaving 9 bases not matched to a gene. The CDR3 extends over 14 amino acids. In DNA, the CDR3 is TGTGCCAGCAGCTGGGTCGACAGGGGGGGCGAGCAGTACTTC. Translated, it gives CASSWVDRGGEQYF.